This note documents a single T cell receptor (beta chain) sequence. Here immunoSEQ multiplex PCR was the method, and the copy in TCRdb shows in-frame clones only, minus some. This sample has hundreds of thousands of clones, with roughly 89% found just once. The length of the CDR3 is 22 residues. This entry comes from a study of Ad26.COV2.S vaccination and SARS-CoV-2 variants. Treatment indicated: 15 to 20 received Ad26.COV2.S at low or high dose, single or two shots; a few received placebo; per-sample allocation not given. Day 63 after the first vaccine or placebo injection was the time point for sampling. Vaccination employed an Ad26 vector expressing the Wuhan-strain SARS-CoV-2 spike.

The sequence derives from a person aged 18-65 years who received the Ad26.COV2.S COVID-19 vaccine or a placebo. V gene TRBV21-1 combines with J gene TRBJ2-4; the table's D call of TRBD2 was not tested on the DNA. TRBV21-1 is assigned pseudogene status. Sequenced material: peripheral blood, taken in a trial of Ad26.COV2.S vaccine versus placebo. CDR3: CASSKSTRSREREPKTGNIQYF. The CDR3 nucleotides are TGTGCCAGCAGCAAATCCACGAGGTCCCGAGAGCGGGAGCCCAAGACGGGAAACATTCAGTACTTC.